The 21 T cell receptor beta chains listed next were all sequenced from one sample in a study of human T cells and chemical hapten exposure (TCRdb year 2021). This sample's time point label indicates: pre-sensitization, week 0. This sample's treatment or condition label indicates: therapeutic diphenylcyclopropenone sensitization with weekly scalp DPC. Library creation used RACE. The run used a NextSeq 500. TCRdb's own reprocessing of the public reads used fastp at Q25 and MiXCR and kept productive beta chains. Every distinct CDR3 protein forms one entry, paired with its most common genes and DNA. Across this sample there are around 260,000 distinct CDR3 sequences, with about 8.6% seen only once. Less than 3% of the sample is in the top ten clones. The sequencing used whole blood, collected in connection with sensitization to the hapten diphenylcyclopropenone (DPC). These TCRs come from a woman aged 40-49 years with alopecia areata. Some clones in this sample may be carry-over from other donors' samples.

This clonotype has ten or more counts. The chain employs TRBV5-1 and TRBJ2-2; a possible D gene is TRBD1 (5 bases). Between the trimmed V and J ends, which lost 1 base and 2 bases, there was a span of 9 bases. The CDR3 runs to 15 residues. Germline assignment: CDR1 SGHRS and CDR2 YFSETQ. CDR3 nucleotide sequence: TGCGCCAGCAGCTTGCCCCAGGGAAACACCGGGGAGCTGTTTTTT. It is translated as CASSLPQGNTGELFF.

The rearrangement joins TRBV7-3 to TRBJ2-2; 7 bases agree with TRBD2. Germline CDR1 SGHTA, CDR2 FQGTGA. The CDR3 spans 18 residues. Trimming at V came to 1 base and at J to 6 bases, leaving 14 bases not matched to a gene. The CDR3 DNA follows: TGTGCCAGCAGCTTAAATTACCGGAACCGGGCGGGGGCCGGGGAGCTGTTTTTT. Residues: CASSLNYRNRAGAGELFF. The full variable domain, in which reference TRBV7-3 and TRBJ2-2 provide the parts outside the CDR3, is GAGVSQTPSNKVTEKGKYVELRCDPISGHTALYWYRQSLGQGPEFLIYFQGTGAADDSGLPNDRFFAVRPEGSVSTLKIQRTERGDSAVYLCASSLNYRNRAGAGELFFGEGSRLTVL.

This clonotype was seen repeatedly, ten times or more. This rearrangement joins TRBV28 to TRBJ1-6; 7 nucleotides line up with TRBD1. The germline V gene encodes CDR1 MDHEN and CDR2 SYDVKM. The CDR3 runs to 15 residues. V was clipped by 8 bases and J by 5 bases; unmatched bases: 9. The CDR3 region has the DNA TGTGCCAGCGGATCTCTCAGGGGGAATAATTCACCCCTCCACTTT. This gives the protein CASGSLRGNNSPLHF. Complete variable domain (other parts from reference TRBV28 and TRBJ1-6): DVKVTQSSRYLVKRTGEKVFLECVQDMDHENMFWYRQDPGLGLRLIYFSYDVKMKEKGDIPEGYSVSREKKERFSLILESASTNQTSMYLCASGSLRGNNSPLHFGNGTRLTVT.

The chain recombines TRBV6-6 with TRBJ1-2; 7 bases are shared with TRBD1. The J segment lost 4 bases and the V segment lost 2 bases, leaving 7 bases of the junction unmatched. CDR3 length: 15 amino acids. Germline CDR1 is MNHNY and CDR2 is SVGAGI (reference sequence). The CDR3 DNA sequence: TGTGCCAGCAGTTACAGTATGCGGGACAGCTATGGCTACACCTTC. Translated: CASSYSMRDSYGYTF.

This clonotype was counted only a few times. CDR3 sequence (DNA): TGCAGTGCTAAGCGGGAGTATTACGAGCAGTACTTC. It translates to CSAKREYYEQYF. The gene calls are TRBV20-1 and TRBJ2-7; TRBD2 agrees at 8 bases. Trimming cost V 4 bases and J 4 bases; bases outside gene matches: 3. CDR1 and CDR2 (germline): DFQATT, SNEGSKA (reference sequence). The CDR3 is 12 residues long.

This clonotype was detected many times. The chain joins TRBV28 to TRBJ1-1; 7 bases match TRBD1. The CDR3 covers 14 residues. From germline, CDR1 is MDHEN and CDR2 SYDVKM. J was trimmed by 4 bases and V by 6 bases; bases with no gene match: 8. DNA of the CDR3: TGTGCCAGCAGATCCCGCCAGGGGGGCACTGAAGCTTTCTTT. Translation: CASRSRQGGTEAFF.

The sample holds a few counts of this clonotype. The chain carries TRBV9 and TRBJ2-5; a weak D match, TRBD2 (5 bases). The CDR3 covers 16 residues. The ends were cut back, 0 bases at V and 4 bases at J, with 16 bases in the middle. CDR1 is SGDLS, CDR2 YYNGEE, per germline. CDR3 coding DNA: TGTGCCAGCAGCGTAGGTAGCAGCCCGAGGGTAGAGACCCAGTACTTC. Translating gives CASSVGSSPRVETQYF.

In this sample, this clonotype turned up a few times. The DNA of the CDR3 is TGTGCCAGCAGCTTCGCGGCCAGCCAAGAGACCCAGTACTTC. Translated: CASSFAASQETQYF. V is TRBV7-9 and J is TRBJ2-5, with unresolved D. The germline V gene has CDR1 SEHNR and CDR2 FQNEAQ (reference sequence). CDR3 size: 14 residues. Trimming left V 3 bases short and J 1 base short, with 9 bases between.

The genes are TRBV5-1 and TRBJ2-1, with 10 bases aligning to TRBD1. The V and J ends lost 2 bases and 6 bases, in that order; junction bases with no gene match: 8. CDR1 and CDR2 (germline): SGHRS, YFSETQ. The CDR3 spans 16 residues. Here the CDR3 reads CASSLMARQGANEQFF. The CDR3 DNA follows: TGCGCCAGCAGCTTAATGGCCAGACAGGGGGCCAATGAGCAGTTCTTC.

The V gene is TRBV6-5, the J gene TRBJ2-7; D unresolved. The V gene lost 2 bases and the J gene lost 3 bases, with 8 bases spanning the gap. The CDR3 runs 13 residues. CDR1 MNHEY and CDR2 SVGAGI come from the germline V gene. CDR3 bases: TGTGCCAGCAGTTACACCACAGACTACGAGCAGTACTTC. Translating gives CASSYTTDYEQYF.

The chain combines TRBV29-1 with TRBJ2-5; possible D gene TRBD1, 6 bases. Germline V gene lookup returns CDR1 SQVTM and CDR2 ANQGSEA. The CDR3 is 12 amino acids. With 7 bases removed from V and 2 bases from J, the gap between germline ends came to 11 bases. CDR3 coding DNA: TGCAGCGGCGAACAGGGTCAAGAGACCCAGTACTTC. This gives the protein CSGEQGQETQYF.

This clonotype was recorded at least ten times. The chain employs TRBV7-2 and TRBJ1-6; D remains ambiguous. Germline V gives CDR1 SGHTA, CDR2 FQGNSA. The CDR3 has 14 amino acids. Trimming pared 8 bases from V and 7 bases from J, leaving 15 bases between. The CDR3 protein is CASGAAGLNSPLHF. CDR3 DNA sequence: TGTGCCAGCGGCGCCGCCGGGCTGAATTCACCCCTCCACTTT.

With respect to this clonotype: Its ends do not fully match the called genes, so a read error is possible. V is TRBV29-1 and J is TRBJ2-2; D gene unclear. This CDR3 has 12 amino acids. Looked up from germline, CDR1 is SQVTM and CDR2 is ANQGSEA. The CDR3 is CSVGANSGELFF. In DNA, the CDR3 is TGCAGCGTTGGAGCGAACAGCGGGGAGCTGTTTTTT.

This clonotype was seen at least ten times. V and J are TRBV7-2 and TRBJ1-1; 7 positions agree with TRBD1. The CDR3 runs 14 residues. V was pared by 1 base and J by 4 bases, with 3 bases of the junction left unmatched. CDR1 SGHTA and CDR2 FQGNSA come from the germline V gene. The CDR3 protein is CASSLGAGGTEAFF. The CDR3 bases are TGTGCCAGCAGCTTAGGGGCAGGGGGCACTGAAGCTTTCTTT.

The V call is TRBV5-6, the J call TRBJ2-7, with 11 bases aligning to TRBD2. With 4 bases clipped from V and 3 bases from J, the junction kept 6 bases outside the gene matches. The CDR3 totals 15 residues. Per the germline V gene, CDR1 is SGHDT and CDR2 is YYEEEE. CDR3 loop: CASSITGLAVYEQYF. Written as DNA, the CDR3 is TGTGCCAGCAGCATAACGGGACTAGCGGTCTACGAGCAGTACTTC.

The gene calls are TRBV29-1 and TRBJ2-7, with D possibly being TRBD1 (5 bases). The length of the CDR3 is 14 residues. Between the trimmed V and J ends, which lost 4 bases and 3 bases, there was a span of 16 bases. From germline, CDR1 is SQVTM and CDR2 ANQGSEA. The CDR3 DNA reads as TGCAGCGTTGGTCGTTGGTCGCAGGGCTACGAGCAGTACTTC. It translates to CSVGRWSQGYEQYF.

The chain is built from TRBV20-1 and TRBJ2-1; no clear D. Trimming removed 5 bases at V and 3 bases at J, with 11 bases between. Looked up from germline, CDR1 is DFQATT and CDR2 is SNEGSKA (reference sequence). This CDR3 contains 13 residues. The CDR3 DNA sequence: TGCAGTGCTGAGACTCCCTACTACAATGAGCAGTTCTTC. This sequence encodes CSAETPYYNEQFF.

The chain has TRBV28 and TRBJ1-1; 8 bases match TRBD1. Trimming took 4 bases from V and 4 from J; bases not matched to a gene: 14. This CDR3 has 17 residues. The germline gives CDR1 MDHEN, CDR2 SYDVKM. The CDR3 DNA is TGTGCCAGCAGTTCACACTGGGACAGGCGAAGAGGCACTGAAGCTTTCTTT. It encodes CASSSHWDRRRGTEAFF.

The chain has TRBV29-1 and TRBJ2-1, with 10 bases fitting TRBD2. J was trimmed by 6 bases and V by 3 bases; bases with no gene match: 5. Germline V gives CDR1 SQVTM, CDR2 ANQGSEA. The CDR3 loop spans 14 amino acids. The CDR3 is CSVDILAGRNEQFF. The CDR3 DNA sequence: TGCAGCGTTGATATACTAGCGGGACGCAATGAGCAGTTCTTC.

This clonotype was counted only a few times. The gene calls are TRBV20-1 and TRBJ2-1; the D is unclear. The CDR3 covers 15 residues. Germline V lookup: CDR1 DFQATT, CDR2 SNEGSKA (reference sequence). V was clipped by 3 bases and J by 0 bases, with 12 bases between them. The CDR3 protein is CSASPQYGSYNEQFF. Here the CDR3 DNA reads TGCAGTGCTAGCCCCCAATACGGCTCCTACAATGAGCAGTTCTTC.

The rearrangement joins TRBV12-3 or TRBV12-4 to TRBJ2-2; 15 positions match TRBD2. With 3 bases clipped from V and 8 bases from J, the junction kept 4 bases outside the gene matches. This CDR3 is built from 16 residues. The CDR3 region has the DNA TGTGCCAGCAGTTTCGGACTAGCGGGAGGGCGAGGGGAGCTGTTTTTT. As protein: CASSFGLAGGRGELFF.